This T cell receptor beta chain was captured in a study of shared clonotypes between healthy human individuals. This CDR3 is built from 14 residues. Trimming removed 4 bases at V and 1 base at J, with 11 bases between. Germline CDR1 reads SGHVS; CDR2 reads FNYEAQ. The data were produced by immunoSEQ multiplex PCR, yet TCRdb's version contains in-frame clones alone and is incomplete. The sample lists about 2 million clones; just under 95% were seen once. Naive CD8 cells were CD45RO-negative, positively selected for CCR7, excluding terminally differentiated effector memory CD45RA+ cells. This TCR was sampled from a man between 18 and 35 years old in good health. J is TRBJ2-7 and V is TRBV7-6; D gene unclear. The sequenced sample was naive CD8+ T cells sorted from blood. For the CDR3, the DNA is TGTGCCAGCAGCTCGCTTCCCGGATCCTACGAGCAGTACTTC. Its translation is CASSSLPGSYEQYF.